Sequencing of this T cell receptor (beta chain) was carried out in a study of T cell clones after liver transplantation. Overall study context: Post-transplant blood was tracked for graft-donor-reactive T cell clones identified in a pre-transplant mixed lymphocyte reaction. HCV positivity affected three of eight recipients; the rest lacked autoimmune or viral indications.

TCRdb's copy holds only in-frame clones and misses some; the assay was immunoSEQ multiplex PCR. The sample has fewer than 85,000 clones, 80% seen once. The receptor's source is a human patient who received a liver transplant. A share of the T cells may be of graft donor origin. The source was CD4+ T cells from blood, collected 12 months after liver transplant.

In DNA, the CDR3 is TGTGCCAGCAGCTTAGCGACCAGCGGGAGGTATGGTGAGCAGTTCTTC. Its translation: CASSLATSGRYGEQFF. The chain links TRBV7-2 to TRBJ2-1, with 9 bases lining up with TRBD2. The CDR3 has 16 amino acids. The V gene end was trimmed by 0 bases and the J gene end by 9 bases; junction bases not matched to a gene: 9. Germline V gives CDR1 SGHTA, CDR2 FQGNSA. Filled out from reference TRBV7-2 and TRBJ2-1, the complete variable domain reads GAGVSQSPSNKVTEKGKDVELRCDPISGHTALYWYRQSLGQGLEFLIYFQGNSAPDKSGLPSDRFSAERTGGSVSTLTIQRTQQEDSAVYLCASSLATSGRYGEQFFGPGTRLTVL.